Below, 5 T cell receptor beta chains from the same sample are listed, as sequenced in a study of a mutant IDH1 vaccine in newly diagnosed glioma. Time point denoted: week 23, last vaccination. A single vaccine dose contained 300 ug of mutant IDH1 20-mer peptide, and topical imiquimod was used with it. Their recognized antigens are unknown. Libraries were prepared by immunoSEQ multiplex PCR; TCRdb keeps only in-frame clonotypes and omits some of them. The sample has 35,000 to 45,000 clones, 78% seen once; the top ten hold roughly 6.3%. The sequencing used PBMCs, collected from a glioma patient whose treatment included an IDH1 peptide vaccine. These receptors originate from a woman aged 40 to 50 with glioma. Some clones in this sample may be carry-over from other donors' samples.

The chain couples TRBV6-5 to TRBJ1-4; tentative D call: TRBD1 (6 bases). This CDR3 contains 12 residues. Trimming shortened V by 8 bases and J by 5 bases, and 9 bases separated the two germline ends. Per germline, CDR1 MNHEY and CDR2 SVGAGI. In DNA form, the CDR3 reads TGTGCCAGCGGCAGGGGAAATGAAAAACTGTTTTTT. This codes for CASGRGNEKLFF.

This clone was recorded a few times. V usage is TRBV5-6 and J usage is TRBJ2-5; TRBD2 matches 9 bases. The CDR3 consists of 14 residues. V lost 3 bases and J lost 9; bases outside the gene matches: 9. The germline gives CDR1 SGHDT, CDR2 YYEEEE. The chain's CDR3 is CASSSYGTSRAQYF. The DNA of the CDR3 is TGTGCCAGCAGCTCTTACGGGACTAGCCGGGCCCAGTACTTC. Together with reference TRBV5-6 and TRBJ2-5, the CDR3 gives the full variable domain: DAGVTQSPTHLIKTRGQQVTLRCSPKSGHDTVSWYQQALGQGPQFIFQYYEEEERQRGNFPDRFSGHQFPNYSSELNVNALLLGDSALYLCASSSYGTSRAQYFGPGTRLLVL.

The chain couples TRBV27 to TRBJ2-2, with unresolved D. The CDR3 length is 14 residues. Germline assignment: CDR1 MNHEY and CDR2 SMNVEV (reference sequence). V was pared by 6 bases and J by 6 bases, with 14 bases between. The CDR3 DNA follows: TGTGCCAGCAGCCCAAACCAGGCGGCCGGGGAGCTGTTTTTT. It codes for CASSPNQAAGELFF.

V usage is TRBV4-2 and J usage is TRBJ2-7; tentatively, D is TRBD1 (5 bases). The length of the CDR3 is 13 residues. With 4 bases removed from V and 3 bases from J, the gap between germline ends came to 10 bases. Germline V gene sequence: CDR1 LGHNA, CDR2 YNFKEQ. The CDR3 loop reads CASSPFTGYEQYF. For the CDR3, the DNA is TGTGCCAGCAGCCCATTTACAGGCTACGAGCAGTACTTC.

This chain uses TRBV9 with TRBJ2-6, with 11 bases matching TRBD2. With 4 bases clipped from V and 3 bases from J, the junction kept 6 bases outside the gene matches. The germline CDR1 and CDR2 sequences are SGDLS and YYNGEE. CDR3 length equals 17 residues. CDR3 nucleotide sequence: TGTGCCAGCAGCCCGGTAGCGGGAGGGGGTGGGGCCAACGTCCTGACTTTC. This codes for CASSPVAGGGGANVLTF.